Listed here are 20 T cell receptor beta chains from one sample, sequenced in a study of cytotoxic CD8 clonotypes in ibrutinib-treated CLL. Produced via immunoSEQ multiplex PCR; TCRdb's table is partial and in-frame only. The repertoire holds about 35,000 clones, with over 55% as singletons. This specimen consisted of PBMCs, obtained at disease progression, from a patient treated with ibrutinib. The receptor set was obtained from a human donor with chronic lymphocytic leukemia.

The chain joins TRBV20-1 to TRBJ2-7; tentatively, D is TRBD2 (7 bases). Trimming pared 8 bases from V and 6 bases from J, leaving 14 bases between. The germline V gene has CDR1 DFQATT and CDR2 SNEGSKA (reference sequence). The CDR3 is 11 amino acids. The CDR3 bases are TGCAGTCCCCGAGGGGGGGCCGAGCAGTACTTC. It codes for CSPRGGAEQYF.

The V and J genes are TRBV6-6 and TRBJ2-2; D not resolved. The CDR3 contains 13 residues. Germline assignment: CDR1 MNHNY and CDR2 SVGAGI (reference sequence). Deletions cut 7 bases from V and 4 bases from J, with 10 bases between. The CDR3 region is CASNFPGTGELFF. As DNA, the CDR3 is TGTGCCAGCAACTTCCCGGGCACCGGGGAGCTGTTTTTT.

The rearrangement uses TRBV7-8 and TRBJ2-2, with TRBD2 matching 15 bases. J gave up 4 bases and V 5 bases, and 5 bases lay outside the gene matches. Germline V CDR1 and CDR2: SGHVS, FQNEAQ. CDR3 size: 17 residues. CDR3 amino acids: CASSPRTSGGGTGELFF. In DNA form, the CDR3 reads TGTGCCAGCAGCCCCCGGACTAGCGGGGGGGGCACCGGGGAGCTGTTTTTT.

This chain joins TRBV15 and TRBJ1-2, with D possibly TRBD1 on 5 matching bases. The germline V gene encodes CDR1 LNHNV and CDR2 YYDKDF (reference sequence). The CDR3 runs 18 residues. Trimming removed 1 base at V and 8 bases at J, with 26 bases between. The CDR3 DNA reads as TGTGCCACCAGCAGAGCAGCTTCCGGGACGGGGTTCGTTGGAGGCTACACCTTC. This encodes CATSRAASGTGFVGGYTF. Full variable domain (missing parts from reference TRBV15 and TRBJ1-2): DAMVIQNPRYQVTQFGKPVTLSCSQTLNHNVMYWYQQKSSQAPKLLFHYYDKDFNNEADTPDNFQSRRPNTSFCFLDIRSPGLGDTAMYLCATSRAASGTGFVGGYTFGSGTRLTVV.

A few counts support this clone. CDR3 nucleotides: TGTGCCAGCCGCCGGGCCAATCAGCCCCAGCATTTT. Amino acid sequence: CASRRANQPQHF. This rearrangement joins TRBV27 to TRBJ1-5; D call uncertain. The CDR3 has 12 residues. Trimming cost V 8 bases and J 3 bases, with 8 bases left between them. Germline lookup yields CDR1 MNHEY and CDR2 SMNVEV (reference sequence).

This chain connects TRBV5-4 to TRBJ2-7, with 7 positions matching TRBD2. Per germline, CDR1 SGHNT and CDR2 YYREEE (reference sequence). With 0 bases clipped from V and 0 bases from J, the junction kept 3 bases outside the gene matches. The CDR3 runs 15 residues. DNA for the CDR3: TGTGCCAGCAGCTTGGAAGCGGGGAGCTCCTACGAGCAGTACTTC. Its translation is CASSLEAGSSYEQYF.

This chain joins TRBV5-6 and TRBJ2-7; 9 bases map to TRBD2. J lost 3 bases, V lost 4 bases, and 8 bases had no gene match. The CDR3 runs to 15 residues. CDR1 and CDR2 from the germline V gene are SGHDT and YYEEEE. The CDR3 reads CASSPGAGGFYEQYF. The CDR3 DNA reads TGTGCCAGCAGCCCTGGAGCGGGGGGCTTCTACGAGCAGTACTTC.

The chain couples TRBV19 to TRBJ2-1, with 7 bases aligning to TRBD1. The junction had 7 bases not matched to a gene; V was cut back by 2 bases and J by 6 bases. Germline loops: CDR1 LNHDA, CDR2 SQIVND (reference sequence). This CDR3 region has 15 residues. CDR3 DNA: TGTGCCAGTAGTATATGGGTGACAGGGACCAATGAGCAGTTCTTC. Protein product: CASSIWVTGTNEQFF.

The chain recombines TRBV2 with TRBJ2-2; 7 nucleotides agree with TRBD1. CDR1 SNHLY and CDR2 FYNNEI come from the germline V gene. The CDR3 is made up of 15 amino acids. With V trimmed by 7 bases and J by 1 base, 6 bases remained unmatched. CDR3 DNA sequence: TGTGCCAGCACCGAACGGACAGGGAACACCGGGGAGCTGTTTTTT. It encodes CASTERTGNTGELFF.

This clone has a handful of counts. V usage is TRBV12-5 and J usage is TRBJ1-2; D is unclear. The CDR3 runs to 12 residues. Germline V lookup: CDR1 LGHNT, CDR2 FRNRAP. V lost 3 bases and J lost 3, with 5 bases in between. The CDR3 DNA is TGTGCTAGTGGTTTAGAGTACTATGGCTACACCTTC. Its protein product is CASGLEYYGYTF.

V is TRBV12-5 and J is TRBJ2-3, with a weak D call TRBD2 (5 bases). CDR3 length: 13 amino acids. The germline V gene has CDR1 LGHNT and CDR2 FRNRAP. The ends were cut back, 5 bases at V and 6 bases at J, with 12 bases in the middle. The CDR3 is CASGPPRGDTQYF. DNA of the CDR3: TGTGCTAGTGGTCCCCCTCGCGGGGATACGCAGTATTTT.

This chain uses TRBV6-5 with TRBJ2-7; possibly TRBD2 for D (5 bases). The CDR3 has 13 amino acids. In germline, CDR1 is MNHEY, CDR2 SVGAGI. Trimming took off 5 bases at V and 3 bases at J, with 11 bases between the two ends. The CDR3: CASSLRRSYEQYF. The CDR3 DNA is TGTGCCAGCAGTCTCCGGAGGAGCTACGAGCAGTACTTC.

The chain employs TRBV4-2 and TRBJ1-3, with D possibly TRBD1 on 5 matching bases. Between the trimmed V and J ends, which lost 1 base and 4 bases, there was a span of 14 bases. Germline CDR1 LGHNA, CDR2 YNFKEQ. The CDR3 is made up of 16 amino acids. CDR3 sequence: CASSQVGVAGGNTIYF. DNA for the CDR3: TGTGCCAGCAGCCAAGTAGGGGTTGCGGGGGGAAACACCATATATTTT.

This clone was seen just once. The chain couples TRBV6-1 to TRBJ1-6, with D maybe TRBD1 (6 bases). The CDR3 has 15 amino acids. Trimming removed 6 bases at V and 6 bases at J, with 15 bases between. The germline gives CDR1 MNHNS, CDR2 SASEGT. Here the CDR3 DNA reads TGTGCCAGCAGAGTCGTACAGGGCGGTAATTCACCCCTCCACTTT. Translation gives CASRVVQGGNSPLHF.

This chain uses TRBV2 with TRBJ1-5; a possible D gene is TRBD1 (5 bases). V was clipped by 5 bases and J by 2 bases, with 19 bases between them. Looked up from germline, CDR1 is SNHLY and CDR2 is FYNNEI. The CDR3 is 17 residues long. This CDR3 reads CASSIGPGGYGNQPQHF. DNA of the CDR3: TGTGCCAGCAGTATCGGGCCCGGGGGATATGGCAATCAGCCCCAGCATTTT.

The rearrangement joins TRBV29-1 to TRBJ1-1; D gene ambiguous. V was pared by 4 bases and J by 1 base, with 16 bases between. Germline assignment: CDR1 SQVTM and CDR2 ANQGSEA. CDR3 size: 15 residues. The CDR3 nucleotides read TGCAGCGTTGGATTGGTTACCGGCAGGAACACTGAAGCTTTCTTT. It encodes CSVGLVTGRNTEAFF.

The rearrangement uses TRBV5-1 and TRBJ2-3; TRBD2 matches at 11 bases. Per germline, CDR1 SGHRS and CDR2 YFSETQ. The CDR3 loop spans 16 amino acids. V lost 2 bases and J lost 4; bases outside the gene matches: 6. The DNA of the CDR3 is TGCGCCAGCAGCTTAGGTAGCGGGGGGGCTGCAGATACGCAGTATTTT. Its translation: CASSLGSGGAADTQYF. Drawing the rest from reference TRBV5-1 and TRBJ2-3, the complete variable domain is KAGVTQTPRYLIKTRGQQVTLSCSPISGHRSVSWYQQTPGQGLQFLFEYFSETQRNKGNFPGRFSGRQFSNSRSEMNVSTLELGDSALYLCASSLGSGGAADTQYFGPGTRLTVL.

The chain is built from TRBV18 and TRBJ2-2; 9 nucleotides agree with TRBD1. The length of the CDR3 is 17 residues. The germline V gene has CDR1 KGHSH and CDR2 LQKENI. Losses at the gene ends were 6 bases for V and 3 bases for J; bases not matched to a gene: 11. CDR3 amino acids: CASSQTGQGSHTGELFF. The CDR3 DNA reads TGTGCCAGCTCGCAGACGGGACAGGGTAGTCACACCGGGGAGCTGTTTTTT. The full variable domain, with the rest looked up from reference TRBV18 and TRBJ2-2, is NAGVMQNPRHLVRRRGQEARLRCSPMKGHSHVYWYRQLPEEGLKFMVYLQKENIIDESGMPKERFSAEFPKEGPSILRIQQVVRGDSAAYFCASSQTGQGSHTGELFFGEGSRLTVL.

The rearrangement uses TRBV2 and TRBJ2-3; 7 nucleotides line up with TRBD1. Germline CDR1 SNHLY, CDR2 FYNNEI. The CDR3 is made up of 13 amino acids. J was trimmed by 10 bases and V by 6 bases; bases with no gene match: 10. Here the CDR3 reads CASRRTGDGPQYF. The CDR3 coding sequence is TGTGCCAGCAGACGGACAGGAGATGGCCCGCAGTATTTT. Together with reference TRBV2 and TRBJ2-3, the CDR3 gives the full variable domain: EPEVTQTPSHQVTQMGQEVILRCVPISNHLYFYWYRQILGQKVEFLVSFYNNEISEKSEIFDDQFSVERPDGSNFTLKIRSTKLEDSAMYFCASRRTGDGPQYFGPGTRLTVL.

This clone was seen only a few times. The chain links TRBV2 to TRBJ1-6, with D maybe TRBD1 (5 bases). This CDR3 has 15 residues. V was clipped by 6 bases and J by 9 bases, with 18 bases between them. Germline V lookup: CDR1 SNHLY, CDR2 FYNNEI. The CDR3 here is CASRPGLGAGSPLHF. In DNA, the CDR3 is TGTGCCAGCAGGCCGGGACTGGGAGCAGGTTCACCCCTCCACTTT.